This T cell receptor (beta chain) was sequenced in a study of blood T cell repertoires in COVID-19. As processed by the authors: Reference gene primer amplification gave estimated nucleated cell counts. Data came from immunoSEQ multiplex PCR; TCRdb stores just in-frame clones and leaves some out. Clonal size and the V and J genes are those of that table, whereas D and trimming came from the DNA. The sample lists around 190,000 clones, roughly nine tenths occurring once. Material for sequencing was peripheral blood. This TCR was sampled from a man in his 70s with active or convalescent COVID-19.

The CDR3 region has the DNA TGTGCCAGCAGTCCTTTCTACGAGCAGTACTTC. Translation gives CASSPFYEQYF. The V call is TRBV6-5, the J call TRBJ2-7, with D uncertain. The germline V and J ends were trimmed by 5 bases and 3 bases, with 5 bases remaining between them. Per the germline V gene, CDR1 is MNHEY and CDR2 is SVGAGI. The CDR3 contains 11 residues.